These 32 T cell receptor beta chains share one sample of origin, sequenced in a study of blood T cell repertoires in COVID-19. Only in-frame clones appear in the TCRdb table, and some are missing; sequencing was by immunoSEQ multiplex PCR. The data show roughly 310,000 clones, around 87% seen once. Sequenced material: peripheral blood. Receptors originate from a woman between 45 and 65 years old with active or convalescent COVID-19.

The rearrangement links TRBV11-2 to TRBJ2-2; 9 bases align to TRBD1. J gave up 4 bases and V 5 bases, and 14 bases lay outside the gene matches. Germline CDR1 SGHAT, CDR2 FQNNGV. The CDR3 totals 18 residues. The CDR3 is CASSPRSGTGLATGELFF. CDR3 DNA: TGTGCCAGCAGCCCAAGATCGGGGACAGGGCTAGCCACCGGGGAGCTGTTTTTT.

The chain has TRBV18 and TRBJ2-5; weak D call: TRBD2 (5 bases). This CDR3 is built from 13 residues. V was shortened by 5 bases and J by 5 bases, with 12 bases between the two germline ends. Germline V gene lookup returns CDR1 KGHSH and CDR2 LQKENI. The CDR3 here is CASSSSEEETQYF. CDR3 nucleotides: TGTGCCAGCTCAAGTTCGGAGGAGGAGACCCAGTACTTC.

The V and J genes are TRBV4-3 and TRBJ1-2; TRBD1 matches 8 bases. Germline trimming cut 0 bases from V and 4 bases from J; bases unmatched to any gene: 7. The length of the CDR3 is 16 residues. The V gene's germline CDR1 is LGHNA and CDR2 YSLEER. The CDR3: CASSQDRQTGAYGYTF. The CDR3 DNA reads TGCGCCAGCAGCCAAGATCGCCAGACAGGGGCCTATGGCTACACCTTC.

The CDR3 sequence is CASSLARGYTF. The CDR3 DNA sequence: TGTGCCAGCAGCTTGGCCAGAGGCTACACCTTC. This rearrangement joins TRBV7-3 to TRBJ1-2; D call uncertain. The ends were cut back, 3 bases at V and 8 bases at J, with 7 bases in the middle. The CDR3 length is 11 residues. CDR1 is SGHTA and CDR2 is FQGTGA in the germline V gene.

The chain joins TRBV5-8 to TRBJ1-2; no reliable D call. V was shortened by 1 base and J by 7 bases, with 5 bases between the two germline ends. Germline-derived CDR1 and CDR2 are SGHTS and YDEGEE. The CDR3 runs 11 residues. The CDR3 nucleotides are TGTGCCAGCAGCTTGAGTAGTGGCTACACCTTC. Translation: CASSLSSGYTF.

This chain uses TRBV6-1 with TRBJ1-5; no reliable D call. The CDR3 sequence is 13 residues long. CDR1 is MNHNS, CDR2 SASEGT, per germline. The V gene lost 2 bases and the J gene lost 7 bases, with 9 bases spanning the gap. The CDR3 loop is CASSELVVQPQHF. In nucleotides, the CDR3 is TGTGCCAGCAGTGAACTAGTCGTACAGCCCCAGCATTTT.

This rearrangement joins TRBV6-2 or TRBV6-3 to TRBJ2-5, with 7 nucleotides matching TRBD2. The CDR3 contains 15 residues. Germline values: CDR1 MNHEY, CDR2 SVGEGT. J gave up 5 bases and V 0 bases, and 6 bases lay outside the gene matches. CDR3 sequence reads: CASSYSGRGGETQYF. For the CDR3, the DNA is TGTGCCAGCAGTTACTCGGGAAGGGGAGGGGAGACCCAGTACTTC.

The chain employs TRBV10-3 and TRBJ2-7, with 8 bases that match TRBD1. The J segment lost 2 bases and the V segment lost 5 bases, leaving 5 bases of the junction unmatched. CDR3 length: 14 residues. Germline V CDR1 and CDR2: ENHRY, SYGVKD. The CDR3 DNA reads TGTGCCATCAGTCGACAGGGGACCACCTACGAGCAGTACTTC. Its protein is CAISRQGTTYEQYF.

The rearrangement joins TRBV7-6 to TRBJ1-1, with D possibly being TRBD1 (6 bases). The germline CDR1 and CDR2 sequences are SGHVS and FNYEAQ. The CDR3 consists of 15 residues. V was pared by 5 bases and J by 4 bases, with 17 bases between. The CDR3: CASSPTGSPGTEAFF. The CDR3 nucleotides are TGTGCCAGCAGCCCCACAGGGAGCCCTGGCACTGAAGCTTTCTTT. Together with reference TRBV7-6 and TRBJ1-1, the CDR3 gives the full variable domain: GAGVSQSPRYKVTKRGQDVALRCDPISGHVSLYWYRQALGQGPEFLTYFNYEAQQDKSGLPNDRFSAERPEGSISTLTIQRTEQRDSAMYRCASSPTGSPGTEAFFGQGTRLTVV.

This clone was seen more than once but under ten times. This specimen includes other DNA sequences encoding the same CDR3. The V call is TRBV9, the J call TRBJ2-5; a possible D gene is TRBD1 (5 bases). The CDR3 contains 13 residues. Between the trimmed V and J ends, which lost 3 bases and 2 bases, there was a span of 8 bases. Germline V gene sequence: CDR1 SGDLS, CDR2 YYNGEE. CDR3 coding DNA: TGTGCCAGCAGCGGACAGAATCAAGAGACCCAGTACTTC. Residues: CASSGQNQETQYF. Full variable domain (outside the CDR3, taken from reference TRBV9 and TRBJ2-5): DSGVTQTPKHLITATGQRVTLRCSPRSGDLSVYWYQQSLDQGLQFLIQYYNGEERAKGNILERFSAQQFPDLHSELNLSSLELGDSALYFCASSGQNQETQYFGPGTRLLVL.

The V gene is TRBV9, the J gene TRBJ2-7; 9 nucleotides line up with TRBD1. V was clipped by 4 bases and J by 6 bases; unmatched bases: 8. CDR1 and CDR2 (germline): SGDLS, YYNGEE. The CDR3 sequence is 14 residues long. This CDR3 is CASSPRDRVGEQYF. CDR3 in DNA: TGTGCCAGCAGCCCCCGGGACAGGGTAGGCGAGCAGTACTTC.

This chain links TRBV6-2 or TRBV6-3 with TRBJ2-7; D gene unclear. CDR1 MNHEY and CDR2 SVGEGT come from the germline V gene. This CDR3 contains 13 residues. V was pared by 5 bases and J by 1 base, with 9 bases between. CDR3 in amino acids: CASSPYPSYEQYF. DNA for the CDR3: TGTGCCAGCAGTCCCTATCCTTCCTACGAGCAGTACTTC.

The V call is TRBV19, the J call TRBJ1-5; D may be TRBD1 (6 bases). V gave up 7 bases and J gave up 3 bases, with 10 bases separating them. Germline V gene sequence: CDR1 LNHDA, CDR2 SQIVND (reference sequence). This CDR3 comprises 13 residues. The CDR3, as DNA: TGTGCCAGTATGACAGGCCTCAATCAGCCCCAGCATTTT. It specifies CASMTGLNQPQHF.

CDR3 loop: CAWSLTVTNEKLFF. The CDR3 DNA is TGTGCCTGGAGTCTCACAGTAACTAATGAAAAACTGTTTTTT. The chain has TRBV30 and TRBJ1-4; no definite D call. This CDR3 is built from 14 residues. V shed 2 bases and J shed 1 base, with 8 bases lying between them. Germline values: CDR1 GTSNPN, CDR2 SVGIG (reference sequence).

The J gene is TRBJ2-1, the V gene TRBV28, with TRBD2 identical over 11 bases. V lost 5 bases to trimming and J lost 6 bases; unmatched junction nucleotides: 9. Germline V gives CDR1 MDHEN, CDR2 SYDVKM. The CDR3 is made up of 16 amino acids. The DNA of the CDR3 is TGTGCCAGCAGTCTGAAATTAGCGGGGGGGCCCAATGAGCAGTTCTTC. This encodes CASSLKLAGGPNEQFF. Together with reference TRBV28 and TRBJ2-1, the CDR3 gives the full variable domain: DVKVTQSSRYLVKRTGEKVFLECVQDMDHENMFWYRQDPGLGLRLIYFSYDVKMKEKGDIPEGYSVSREKKERFSLILESASTNQTSMYLCASSLKLAGGPNEQFFGPGTRLTVL.

This chain links TRBV5-1 with TRBJ2-7, with D possibly being TRBD2 (8 bases). V lost 4 bases and J 5 bases, leaving 25 bases between the germline ends. The CDR3 covers 17 residues. CDR1 and CDR2 (germline): SGHRS, YFSETQ. As DNA, the CDR3 is TGCGCCAGCAGCCTAACCGCGACAGGGACTAGTTTCCACGAGCAGTACTTC. Translation gives CASSLTATGTSFHEQYF.

CDR3 protein: CASSTPASGSADTQYF. The CDR3 DNA follows: TGTGCCAGCAGTACCCCCGCTAGCGGGAGCGCAGATACGCAGTATTTT. The chain joins TRBV6-6 to TRBJ2-3; 10 nucleotides match TRBD2. Germline CDR1 MNHNY, CDR2 SVGAGI (reference sequence). V gave up 5 bases and J gave up 4 bases; unmatched junction bases: 9. The CDR3 is 16 residues long.

V gene TRBV6-6 combines with J gene TRBJ1-5, with D possibly matching TRBD1 (5 bases). V lost 8 bases to trimming and J lost 4 bases, with 9 bases between them. The germline V gene has CDR1 MNHNY and CDR2 SVGAGI (reference sequence). The CDR3 contains 12 residues. The CDR3 spells CASEGENQPQHF. The CDR3 DNA follows: TGTGCCAGCGAAGGGGAAAATCAGCCCCAGCATTTT.

This rearrangement joins TRBV19 to TRBJ2-1; 9 nucleotides match TRBD1. CDR1 and CDR2 from the germline V gene are LNHDA and SQIVND (reference sequence). V was pared by 7 bases and J by 12 bases, with 22 bases of the junction left unmatched. The length of the CDR3 is 17 residues. CDR3 in DNA: TGTGCCAGTAACCCTATTTCCCCGGGACAGGGAAATGCTGGGCAGTTCTTC. It yields the protein CASNPISPGQGNAGQFF.

V and J are TRBV5-4 and TRBJ2-7, with 7 bases lining up with TRBD1. Looked up from germline, CDR1 is SGHNT and CDR2 is YYREEE (reference sequence). This CDR3 is built from 15 residues. J was trimmed by 0 bases and V by 1 base; bases with no gene match: 4. CDR3: CASSLTGANSYEQYF. The CDR3 DNA is TGTGCCAGCAGCTTGACAGGGGCGAACTCCTACGAGCAGTACTTC.

The chain combines TRBV30 with TRBJ2-5; 9 positions agree with TRBD1. V trimming: 8 bases; J trimming: 3 bases; junction bases outside the gene matches: 7. The CDR3 is 13 amino acids. Germline CDR1 reads GTSNPN; CDR2 reads SVGIG (reference sequence). CDR3 in amino acids: CAGLQGAKETQYF. In DNA form, the CDR3 reads TGTGCCGGGCTACAGGGGGCTAAAGAGACCCAGTACTTC.

This chain uses TRBV2 with TRBJ2-7, with TRBD1 identical over 7 bases. Trimming took 7 bases from V and 3 from J; bases not matched to a gene: 24. The CDR3 sequence is 19 residues long. CDR1 is SNHLY and CDR2 is FYNNEI in the germline V gene. CDR3 sequence: CASIILDRELGTLNYEQYF. As DNA, the CDR3 is TGTGCCAGCATCATACTTGACAGGGAACTGGGTACTTTAAACTACGAGCAGTACTTC.

The V gene is TRBV15, the J gene TRBJ2-7; TRBD1 matches 7 bases. The CDR3 has 18 residues. The germline V gene encodes CDR1 LNHNV and CDR2 YYDKDF (reference sequence). Trimming took 0 bases from V and 2 from J; bases not matched to a gene: 13. The CDR3 region is CATSRDRPARDRTYEQYF. CDR3 DNA: TGTGCCACCAGCAGAGATCGACCCGCCCGGGACAGAACCTACGAGCAGTACTTC.

This clone has more than one count but fewer than ten. The V call is TRBV27, the J call TRBJ2-2; D unresolved. The germline V and J ends were trimmed by 3 bases and 1 base, with 15 bases remaining between them. The germline CDR1 and CDR2 sequences are MNHEY and SMNVEV (reference sequence). This CDR3 contains 17 residues. As DNA, the CDR3 is TGTGCCAGCAGTTTGAGACACGAGAGCTTGAACACCGGGGAGCTGTTTTTT. Protein: CASSLRHESLNTGELFF.

The rearrangement uses TRBV9 and TRBJ2-7; TRBD2 aligns across 8 bases. The length of the CDR3 is 15 residues. From germline, CDR1 is SGDLS and CDR2 YYNGEE. Trimming took 3 bases from V and 2 from J; bases not matched to a gene: 7. CDR3 nucleotide sequence: TGTGCCAGCAGCGCCGGACTAGCAACAACCTACGAGCAGTACTTC. Protein sequence: CASSAGLATTYEQYF.

This clone was found once. The V and J genes are TRBV28 and TRBJ2-2; 8 positions match TRBD1. CDR1 MDHEN and CDR2 SYDVKM come from the germline V gene. This CDR3 has 15 amino acids. Trimming cost V 5 bases and J 6 bases; bases outside gene matches: 8. This chain's CDR3 is CASSIRDRYSGELFF. The CDR3 nucleotides are TGTGCCAGCAGTATCCGGGACAGGTATTCCGGGGAGCTGTTTTTT.

The genes are TRBV11-1 and TRBJ2-3, with 10 bases identical to TRBD1. The CDR3 spans 15 residues. Trimming took 3 bases from V and 3 from J; bases not matched to a gene: 3. CDR1 and CDR2 from the germline V gene are SGHAT and FQDESV (reference sequence). The CDR3 region has the DNA TGTGCCAGCAGCTTCAGGACAGGGGGGACAGATACGCAGTATTTT. It encodes CASSFRTGGTDTQYF.

This chain connects TRBV2 to TRBJ1-1, with TRBD1 as a possible D gene (5 bases). CDR1 and CDR2 from the germline V gene are SNHLY and FYNNEI. Deletions cut 8 bases from V and 1 base from J, with 14 bases between. The length of the CDR3 is 14 residues. This CDR3 reads CASGGRTGNTEAFF. In DNA, the CDR3 is TGTGCCAGCGGGGGGAGAACAGGGAACACTGAAGCTTTCTTT.

The gene calls are TRBV2 and TRBJ2-2, with 10 bases aligning to TRBD2. J lost 2 bases, V lost 7 bases, and 4 bases had no gene match. This CDR3 has 15 residues. Germline CDR1 reads SNHLY; CDR2 reads FYNNEI. CDR3 sequence (DNA): TGTGCCAGCAAACTAGCGGGGACCAACACCGGGGAGCTGTTTTTT. Amino acids: CASKLAGTNTGELFF.

The V call is TRBV30, the J call TRBJ2-3; perhaps TRBD2 as D (5 bases). CDR1 GTSNPN and CDR2 SVGIG come from the germline V gene (reference sequence). The ends were cut back, 0 bases at V and 4 bases at J, with 23 bases in the middle. The CDR3 sequence is 18 residues long. The CDR3: CAWSVLGRGGVKADTQYF. In DNA form, the CDR3 reads TGTGCCTGGAGTGTACTTGGGAGAGGTGGAGTTAAGGCAGATACGCAGTATTTT.

The chain couples TRBV18 to TRBJ1-1; 9 bases are shared with TRBD1. Germline-derived CDR1 and CDR2 are KGHSH and LQKENI. The CDR3 has 15 amino acids. The junction had 6 bases not matched to a gene; V was cut back by 4 bases and J by 3 bases. The CDR3 region is CASSLAGQGYTEAFF. In DNA form, the CDR3 reads TGTGCCAGCTCACTCGCAGGACAGGGGTACACTGAAGCTTTCTTT.

This chain uses TRBV24-1 with TRBJ1-6; the match to TRBD1 covers 11 bases. The CDR3 spans 15 residues. The germline V gene encodes CDR1 KGHDR and CDR2 SFDVKD. J lost 9 bases, V lost 4 bases, and 4 bases had no gene match. In nucleotides, the CDR3 is TGTGCCACCAGTGACCCGGGACAGGGGGGTTCACCCCTCCACTTT. It specifies CATSDPGQGGSPLHF.